Shown below are 26 T cell receptor beta chains from a single sample sequenced in a study of T cells in Graves' hyperthyroidism and ophthalmopathy. Amplified TCR beta CDR3 regions came from RNA transcripts. Researchers ran a first-round RT-PCR on the TCR CDR3 using the HTBI primer set. In TCRdb, the multiplex PCR reads were re-called with MiXCR into one record per CDR3 protein. The sample includes 500,000 to 800,000 distinct CDR3 sequences, roughly 15% seen only once; the top ten take roughly an eighth. The sequenced sample consisted of blood. The receptors were sampled from a woman aged 45-65 years with Graves' ophthalmopathy.

CDR3 DNA: TGTGCCAGCAGCGACGAAAGGGGGCGAAACACCGGGGAGCTGTTTTTT. This gives the protein CASSDERGRNTGELFF. The V gene is TRBV7-6, the J gene TRBJ2-2; TRBD1 matches at 7 bases. After removal of 5 bases from V and 2 bases from J, the junction contained 8 bases not matched to a gene. CDR3 length equals 16 residues. Germline lookup yields CDR1 SGHVS and CDR2 FNYEAQ.

This clonotype was recorded many times. The chain is built from TRBV7-2 and TRBJ2-7; 8 bases line up with TRBD1. Trimming at V came to 0 bases and at J to 12 bases, leaving 7 bases not matched to a gene. This CDR3 is built from 13 residues. Germline assignment: CDR1 SGHTA and CDR2 FQGNSA. CDR3 sequence reads: CASSLARQGAPYF. The CDR3 region has the DNA TGTGCCAGCAGCTTAGCCAGGCAGGGGGCGCCGTACTTC.

V and J are TRBV3-1 and TRBJ2-3; 10 nucleotides line up with TRBD1. V was pared by 4 bases and J by 2 bases, with 6 bases of the junction left unmatched. Germline V gene data show CDR1 as LGHDT and CDR2 as YNNKEL (reference sequence). The CDR3 contains 16 residues. The CDR3 DNA reads TGTGCCAGCAGCCGGAGGGGGACAGGGGACACAGATACGCAGTATTTT. It encodes CASSRRGTGDTDTQYF.

This clonotype was seen repeatedly, ten times or more. CDR3 amino acids: CAISLAGLQETQYF. CDR3 nucleotide sequence: TGTGCCATCAGCCTAGCGGGGCTCCAAGAGACCCAGTACTTC. The V and J genes are TRBV10-3 and TRBJ2-5; TRBD2 agrees at 9 bases. The CDR3 covers 14 residues. Germline-derived CDR1 and CDR2 are ENHRY and SYGVKD. The ends lost 6 bases at V and 1 base at J; junction bases unmatched: 3.

This clonotype was counted many times. V and J are TRBV11-1 and TRBJ2-7; TRBD1 matches 9 bases. Germline trimming cut 5 bases from V and 5 bases from J; bases unmatched to any gene: 10. The CDR3 contains 15 residues. The V gene's germline CDR1 is SGHAT and CDR2 FQDESV (reference sequence). The CDR3 spells CASSTGDRVVHEQYF. CDR3 DNA: TGTGCCAGCAGCACCGGGGACAGGGTAGTCCACGAGCAGTACTTC.

This clonotype was counted many times. The chain employs TRBV7-2 and TRBJ1-1; D is unclear. CDR1 and CDR2 (germline): SGHTA, FQGNSA. With 1 base removed from V and 0 bases from J, the gap between germline ends came to 15 bases. This CDR3 contains 17 residues. The CDR3 DNA reads as TGTGCCAGCAGCTTAGTTAACGTTGGGCAGCTGAACACTGAAGCTTTCTTT. Translated: CASSLVNVGQLNTEAFF.

This clonotype came up many times. The V call is TRBV7-9, the J call TRBJ1-2; D unclear. The germline V gene encodes CDR1 SEHNR and CDR2 FQNEAQ (reference sequence). This CDR3 has 12 amino acids. V was cut by 3 bases and J by 8 bases, with 10 bases left in between. The CDR3 region has the DNA TGTGCCAGCAGCTTCGTTTCTGCGGGCTACACCTTC. Its translation: CASSFVSAGYTF.

This clonotype was counted only a few times. The rearrangement joins TRBV15 to TRBJ2-1; 7 nucleotides match TRBD2. With V trimmed by 7 bases and J by 2 bases, 2 bases remained unmatched. This CDR3 contains 13 residues. CDR1 and CDR2 from the germline V gene are LNHNV and YYDKDF (reference sequence). The CDR3 region has the DNA TGTGCCACCACCGGGACTACCTACAATGAGCAGTTCTTC. It codes for CATTGTTYNEQFF.

Many counts were recorded for this clonotype. Here the CDR3 DNA reads TGTGCCAGCAGTTCCGCACAGGGAATTGGTGGGGCCAACGTCCTGACTTTC. Its protein is CASSSAQGIGGANVLTF. This rearrangement joins TRBV28 to TRBJ2-6, with D perhaps matching TRBD1 (6 bases). Trimming pared 4 bases from V and 3 bases from J, leaving 16 bases between. The CDR3 totals 17 residues. CDR1 and CDR2 from the germline V gene are MDHEN and SYDVKM.

This clonotype was counted at least ten times. The chain links TRBV7-9 to TRBJ2-5, with D tentatively TRBD1 (5 bases). This CDR3 is built from 14 residues. The V end lost 1 base, the J end lost 4 bases, and 10 bases lay between the germline ends. The germline V gene has CDR1 SEHNR and CDR2 FQNEAQ (reference sequence). The CDR3 spells CASSLVGPIETQYF. The CDR3 DNA sequence: TGTGCCAGCAGCTTAGTGGGGCCCATAGAGACCCAGTACTTC.

Concerning this clonotype: One end of the junction varies from germline; a read error may be responsible. This chain connects TRBV7-3 to TRBJ2-1; the D is unclear. The CDR3 loop spans 14 amino acids. CDR1 SGHTA and CDR2 FQGTGA come from the germline V gene. This chain's CDR3 is CASSFPGSYNGQFF. In nucleotides, the CDR3 is TGTGCCAGCAGCTTTCCGGGTTCCTACAATGGGCAGTTCTTC. Together with reference TRBV7-3 and TRBJ2-1, the CDR3 gives the full variable domain: GAGVSQTPSNKVTEKGKYVELRCDPISGHTALYWYRQSLGQGPEFLIYFQGTGAADDSGLPNDRFFAVRPEGSVSTLKIQRTERGDSAVYLCASSFPGSYNGQFFGPGTRLTVL.

This rearrangement joins TRBV2 to TRBJ1-5; 9 nucleotides match TRBD1. This CDR3 spans 15 amino acids. The germline gives CDR1 SNHLY, CDR2 FYNNEI. V was clipped by 10 bases and J by 0 bases; unmatched bases: 7. The CDR3 sequence: CAIRGQGYSNQPQHF. CDR3 DNA: TGTGCCATTCGGGGACAGGGATATAGCAATCAGCCCCAGCATTTT. Full variable domain (missing parts from reference TRBV2 and TRBJ1-5): EPEVTQTPSHQVTQMGQEVILRCVPISNHLYFYWYRQILGQKVEFLVSFYNNEISEKSEIFDDQFSVERPDGSNFTLKIRSTKLEDSAMYFCAIRGQGYSNQPQHFGDGTRLSIL.

The V and J genes are TRBV27 and TRBJ1-4, with 7 bases that match TRBD1. The CDR3 runs to 16 residues. Germline CDR1 and CDR2: MNHEY and SMNVEV (reference sequence). After removal of 2 bases from V and 5 bases from J, the junction contained 8 bases not matched to a gene. This chain's CDR3 is CASSLQYRGSNEKLFF. The CDR3 region has the DNA TGTGCCAGCAGTTTACAATACAGGGGAAGCAATGAAAAACTGTTTTTT.

A few counts support this clonotype. This may be a read error: a much more frequent sequence differs by one nucleotide. The V gene is TRBV3-1, the J gene TRBJ2-3; 9 nucleotides line up with TRBD2. The CDR3 consists of 17 residues. Germline lookup yields CDR1 LGHDT and CDR2 YNNKEL (reference sequence). V lost 0 bases and J lost 4; bases outside the gene matches: 8. Here the CDR3 reads CASSQELAGRSADTQYF. The DNA of the CDR3 is TGTGCCAGCAGCCAAGAACTAGCGGGCCGAAGCGCAGATACGCAGTATTTT.

With respect to this clonotype: Given a much more abundant clone one base away, this may be a read error. The gene calls are TRBV18 and TRBJ2-5, with a tentative D call TRBD1 (7 bases). Germline assignment: CDR1 KGHSH and CDR2 LQKENI. This CDR3 has 15 residues. CDR3 sequence: CVSSPRQGGQETQYF. For the CDR3, the DNA is TGTGTCAGCTCACCAAGACAGGGAGGCCAAGAGACCCAGTACTTC.

This clonotype appeared many times. The chain combines TRBV5-1 with TRBJ2-7, with D perhaps matching TRBD2 (5 bases). CDR3 length: 15 amino acids. Germline assignment: CDR1 SGHRS and CDR2 YFSETQ. V shed 1 base and J shed 6 bases, with 17 bases lying between them. The DNA of the CDR3 is TGCGCCAGCAGCTTGACGGGGAGTGCGGTTGGCGAGCAGTACTTC. Its translation is CASSLTGSAVGEQYF. Supplemented by reference TRBV5-1 and TRBJ2-7, the full variable domain reads KAGVTQTPRYLIKTRGQQVTLSCSPISGHRSVSWYQQTPGQGLQFLFEYFSETQRNKGNFPGRFSGRQFSNSRSEMNVSTLELGDSALYLCASSLTGSAVGEQYFGPGTRLTVT.

Worth noting for this clonotype: The junction and the germline gene differ at one end; a read error may be behind it. The chain joins TRBV4-3 to TRBJ2-7; tentatively, D is TRBD2 (5 bases). Germline V gene lookup returns CDR1 LGHNA and CDR2 YSLEER. There are 17 residues in the CDR3. The CDR3 here is CASNQDAAAANSYEQYF. DNA of the CDR3: TGCGCCAGCAACCAAGATGCAGCGGCAGCCAATTCCTACGAGCAGTACTTC.

This clonotype was counted at least ten times. The chain links TRBV7-9 to TRBJ2-1; either TRBD1 or TRBD2 may fit D (5 bases each). V dropped 3 bases and J dropped 7 bases, with 19 bases sitting between them. In germline, CDR1 is SEHNR, CDR2 FQNEAQ (reference sequence). The CDR3 loop spans 16 amino acids. The CDR3 nucleotides read TGTGCCAGCAGCTTGGCCGGGACCAGCCCCCGAAATGAGCAGTTCTTC. It yields the protein CASSLAGTSPRNEQFF.

This clonotype was seen repeatedly, ten times or more. The V and J genes are TRBV5-1 and TRBJ1-1; 8 positions agree with TRBD1. The V segment lost 3 bases and the J segment 6 bases; nucleotides outside the gene matches: 10. The CDR3 covers 15 residues. Germline V lookup: CDR1 SGHRS, CDR2 YFSETQ. The CDR3 sequence: CASSWGRQGIAEAFF. The DNA of the CDR3 is TGCGCCAGCAGCTGGGGGCGACAGGGGATTGCTGAAGCTTTCTTT.

Many counts were recorded for this clonotype. The CDR3 here is CASSPIGSSNQPQHF. The CDR3 coding sequence is TGTGCCAGCAGCCCAATTGGGAGTAGCAATCAGCCCCAGCATTTT. The gene calls are TRBV11-2 and TRBJ1-5, with D hard to call. This CDR3 is built from 15 residues. Trimming removed 5 bases at V and 0 bases at J, with 11 bases between. Per germline, CDR1 SGHAT and CDR2 FQNNGV. The full variable domain, completed using reference TRBV11-2 and TRBJ1-5, is EAGVAQSPRYKIIEKRQSVAFWCNPISGHATLYWYQQILGQGPKLLIQFQNNGVVDDSQLPKDRFSAERLKGVDSTLKIQPAKLEDSAVYLCASSPIGSSNQPQHFGDGTRLSIL.

The genes are TRBV12-3 or TRBV12-4 and TRBJ1-4, with TRBD1 matching 7 bases. The CDR3 covers 17 residues. The ends lost 5 bases at V and 0 bases at J; junction bases unmatched: 9. This chain's CDR3 is CASSRYRGSSTNEKLFF. The CDR3 nucleotides read TGTGCCAGCAGTCGCTACAGGGGTTCGTCAACTAATGAAAAACTGTTTTTT.

In its sample, this clonotype was seen a few times. This rearrangement joins TRBV20-1 to TRBJ1-2, with 7 bases matching TRBD1. Looked up from germline, CDR1 is DFQATT and CDR2 is SNEGSKA (reference sequence). This CDR3 region has 13 residues. Trimming removed 0 bases from V and 4 bases from J; junction bases left unmatched: 2. The DNA for the CDR3 is TGCAGTGCTAGAGATCGGACAGGCTATGGCTACACCTTC. Translation gives CSARDRTGYGYTF.

There are many counts of this clonotype. This chain connects TRBV12-3 or TRBV12-4 to TRBJ1-2; D not certain. V gave up 7 bases and J gave up 1 base, with 19 bases separating them. The CDR3 sequence is 16 residues long. CDR3: CASTPNLGAVNYGYTF. Written as DNA, the CDR3 is TGTGCCAGCACTCCAAACCTGGGCGCTGTTAACTATGGCTACACCTTC.

This clonotype was detected ten times or more. The rearrangement joins TRBV11-3 to TRBJ2-3; a weak D match, TRBD2 (6 bases). There are 16 residues in the CDR3. The V gene lost 1 base and the J gene lost 4 bases, with 15 bases spanning the gap. Germline CDR1 SGHNT, CDR2 YENEEA. The CDR3 loop reads CASSLGVTRMSDTQYF. The CDR3 DNA is TGTGCCAGCAGCTTAGGGGTGACTAGAATGTCAGATACGCAGTATTTT. Complete variable domain (other parts from reference TRBV11-3 and TRBJ2-3): EAGVVQSPRYKIIEKKQPVAFWCNPISGHNTLYWYLQNLGQGPELLIRYENEEAVDDSQLPKDRFSAERLKGVDSTLKIQPAELGDSAVYLCASSLGVTRMSDTQYFGPGTRLTVL.

The chain is built from TRBV10-3 and TRBJ2-7; a possible D gene is TRBD1 (5 bases). V dropped 4 bases and J dropped 1 base, with 11 bases sitting between them. Looked up from germline, CDR1 is ENHRY and CDR2 is SYGVKD. CDR3 length: 14 amino acids. CDR3: CAISARGKSYEQYF. CDR3 in DNA: TGTGCCATCAGTGCTAGGGGTAAATCCTACGAGCAGTACTTC.

This chain links TRBV28 with TRBJ2-5; TRBD2 agrees at 8 bases. Germline trimming cut 4 bases from V and 5 bases from J; bases unmatched to any gene: 12. Germline-derived CDR1 and CDR2 are MDHEN and SYDVKM. The CDR3 has 16 amino acids. In DNA, the CDR3 is TGTGCCAGCAGTTCCCGGACTAGCCCTACGCGGGAGACCCAGTACTTC. This translates into CASSSRTSPTRETQYF.